This T cell receptor (beta chain) appears in the sequencing data of a study of T cell changes during pregnancy in multiple sclerosis. Sequencing used immunoSEQ multiplex PCR; TCRdb keeps in-frame clones, though not all of them. There are 90,000 to 95,000 clones in the sample; about 94% occur only once, and 2.2% lies in the top ten. Germline CDR1 is SGDLS and CDR2 is YYNGEE. V lost 0 bases and J lost 8; bases outside the gene matches: 10. CDR3 length equals 16 residues. The rearrangement uses TRBV9 and TRBJ2-1; 8 bases agree with TRBD2. The TCR sequence derives from a female donor with multiple sclerosis, enrolled in a pregnancy study. This sample comprised peripheral blood, obtained in the third trimester of pregnancy. The CDR3 loop is CASSVGASGFAHEQFF. The CDR3 nucleotides read TGTGCCAGCAGCGTAGGGGCTAGCGGGTTTGCCCATGAGCAGTTCTTC. Filled out from reference TRBV9 and TRBJ2-1, the complete variable domain reads DSGVTQTPKHLITATGQRVTLRCSPRSGDLSVYWYQQSLDQGLQFLIQYYNGEERAKGNILERFSAQQFPDLHSELNLSSLELGDSALYFCASSVGASGFAHEQFFGPGTRLTVL.